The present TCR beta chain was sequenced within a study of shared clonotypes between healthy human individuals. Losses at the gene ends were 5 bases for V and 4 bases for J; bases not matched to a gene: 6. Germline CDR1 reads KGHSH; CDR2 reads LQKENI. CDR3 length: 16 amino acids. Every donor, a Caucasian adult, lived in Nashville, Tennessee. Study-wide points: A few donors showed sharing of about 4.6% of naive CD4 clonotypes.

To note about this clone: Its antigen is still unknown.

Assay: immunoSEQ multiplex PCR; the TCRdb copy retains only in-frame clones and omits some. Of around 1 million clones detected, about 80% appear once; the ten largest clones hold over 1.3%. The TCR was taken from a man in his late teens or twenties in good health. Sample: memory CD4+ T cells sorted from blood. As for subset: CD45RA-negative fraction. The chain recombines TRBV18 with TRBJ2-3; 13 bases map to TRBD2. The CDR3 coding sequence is TGTGCCAGCTCAGCGAGACTAGCGGGGGGTTCAGATACGCAGTATTTT. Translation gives CASSARLAGGSDTQYF.